The next 9 T cell receptor beta chains were all read from a single sample in a study of PD-1 blockade in classical Hodgkin lymphoma (dated by TCRdb to between 2020 and 2021). The library was made by the immunoSEQ multiplex PCR assay. TCRdb carries this immuneACCESS record with in-frame sequences only. Its versions omit some clonotypes, under half of them owing to an unresolved V gene in the studies checked, with the rest unexplained. This sample is represented by 13,000 to 15,000 clones; approximately 81% of them were singletons. The biggest ten clones account for approximately 15% of the sample. What this sample's time point label stands for: cycle 4 day 1 (C4D1), after less than 7 weeks of nivolumab. Every trial patient had relapsed after autologous stem cell transplantation, and cohorts A, B and C differed in prior brentuximab vedotin exposure. This sample comprised peripheral blood mononuclear cells (PBMCs), obtained before the fourth cycle of nivolumab. These receptors were collected from a human donor with classical Hodgkin lymphoma.

This sequence joins TRBV5-4 and TRBJ1-2, with 12 bases fitting TRBD1. V lost 4 bases, J lost 8 bases, and 21 bases stayed unmatched. The CDR3 contains 19 residues. Germline V gene sequence: CDR1 SGHNT, CDR2 YYREEE (reference sequence). CDR3 DNA: TGTGCCAGCAGCCCGCCCAATACTAACCCGGGACAGGGGGCGGGCGGCTACACCTTC. Its protein product is CASSPPNTNPGQGAGGYTF.

This clone has only one observation. This chain links TRBV14 with TRBJ1-6; 8 positions match TRBD1. The CDR3 covers 17 residues. The ends lost 0 bases at V and 8 bases at J; junction bases unmatched: 9. Germline-derived CDR1 and CDR2 are SGHDN and FVKESK. CDR3 nucleotide sequence: TGTGCCAGCAGCCAAGAGAGGATGGGGACAGGTGATTCACCCCTCCACTTT. It translates to CASSQERMGTGDSPLHF.

V is TRBV30 and J is TRBJ2-7, with 7 bases fitting TRBD1. The CDR3 sequence is 14 residues long. Germline V gene sequence: CDR1 GTSNPN, CDR2 SVGIG (reference sequence). The V and J ends lost 1 base and 5 bases, in that order; junction bases with no gene match: 8. Here the CDR3 reads CAWSEGRGFHEQYF. As DNA, the CDR3 is TGTGCCTGGAGTGAGGGCAGGGGGTTCCACGAGCAGTACTTC. The variable domain in full, completed from reference TRBV30 and TRBJ2-7, reads SQTIHQWPATLVQPVGSPLSLECTVEGTSNPNLYWYRQAAGRGLQLLFYSVGIGQISSEVPQNLSASRPQDRQFILSSKKLLLSDSGFYLCAWSEGRGFHEQYFGPGTRLTVT.

The chain couples TRBV19 to TRBJ1-2; TRBD1 might be the D (6 bases). The CDR3 is 14 residues long. Looked up from germline, CDR1 is LNHDA and CDR2 is SQIVND (reference sequence). With 3 bases removed from V and 4 bases from J, the gap between germline ends came to 12 bases. The CDR3 DNA is TGTGCCAGTAGTATTGTACAGGGATCCTATGGCTACACCTTC. Protein product: CASSIVQGSYGYTF.

V is TRBV4-1 and J is TRBJ1-1; TRBD1 might be the D (5 bases). The CDR3 is 16 residues long. Germline-derived CDR1 and CDR2 are MGHRA and YSYEKL. The V end was cut by 4 bases, the J end by 5 bases, with 20 bases between. CDR3 residues: CASSRYGEMGVTEAFF. CDR3 sequence (DNA): TGCGCCAGCAGCCGCTACGGCGAAATGGGGGTAACTGAAGCTTTCTTT.

This clone appeared a few times. The chain is built from TRBV7-9 and TRBJ2-1; 15 nucleotides match TRBD2. V dropped 6 bases and J dropped 2; count of bases not matched to a gene: 2. Germline-derived CDR1 and CDR2 are SEHNR and FQNEAQ (reference sequence). This CDR3 spans 16 amino acids. The CDR3 loop is CASRGTSGGPYNEQFF. In nucleotides, the CDR3 is TGTGCCAGCAGAGGGACTAGCGGGGGGCCCTACAATGAGCAGTTCTTC. The whole variable domain, remainder taken from reference TRBV7-9 and TRBJ2-1, is DTGVSQNPRHKITKRGQNVTFRCDPISEHNRLYWYRQTLGQGPEFLTYFQNEAQLEKSRLLSDRFSAERPKGSFSTLEIQRTEQGDSAMYLCASRGTSGGPYNEQFFGPGTRLTVL.

This clone was counted between two and nine times. The chain links TRBV7-2 to TRBJ1-6, with no clear D. Trimming cost V 5 bases and J 9 bases, with 8 bases left between them. Germline lookup yields CDR1 SGHTA and CDR2 FQGNSA. This CDR3 is built from 12 residues. CDR3 protein: CASSLWGSPLHF. The CDR3 DNA follows: TGTGCCAGCAGCCTATGGGGTTCACCCCTCCACTTT.

This chain links TRBV4-2 with TRBJ2-3, with D possibly TRBD2 on 6 matching bases. There are 18 residues in the CDR3. V was shortened by 1 base and J by 1 base, with 18 bases between the two germline ends. CDR1 is LGHNA and CDR2 is YNFKEQ in the germline V gene. CDR3 loop: CASSQGGRGGAGTDTQYF. The CDR3 bases are TGTGCCAGCAGCCAAGGAGGTAGGGGCGGGGCCGGCACAGATACGCAGTATTTT.

This clone is a singleton in its sample. This chain uses TRBV4-2 with TRBJ2-2; 11 bases align to TRBD2. Germline V lookup: CDR1 LGHNA, CDR2 YNFKEQ. The V segment lost 0 bases and the J segment 0 bases; nucleotides outside the gene matches: 9. This CDR3 is built from 20 residues. CDR3 sequence: CASSQDEESSGGTNTGELFF. CDR3 DNA sequence: TGTGCCAGCAGCCAAGATGAGGAGTCTAGCGGGGGGACGAACACCGGGGAGCTGTTTTTT.